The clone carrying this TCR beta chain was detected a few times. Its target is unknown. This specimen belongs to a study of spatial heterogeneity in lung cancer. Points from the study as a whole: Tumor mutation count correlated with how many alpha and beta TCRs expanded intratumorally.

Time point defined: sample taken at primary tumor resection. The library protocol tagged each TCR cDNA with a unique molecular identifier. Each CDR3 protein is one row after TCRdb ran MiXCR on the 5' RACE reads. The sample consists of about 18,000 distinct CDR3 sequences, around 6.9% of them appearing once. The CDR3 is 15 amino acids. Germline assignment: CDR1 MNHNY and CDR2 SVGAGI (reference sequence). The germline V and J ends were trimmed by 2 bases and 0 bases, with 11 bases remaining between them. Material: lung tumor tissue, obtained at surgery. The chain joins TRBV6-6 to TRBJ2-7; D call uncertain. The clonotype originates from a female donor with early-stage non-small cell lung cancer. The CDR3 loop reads CASSYEQISSYEQYF. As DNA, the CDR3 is TGTGCCAGCAGTTACGAACAGATCAGCTCCTACGAGCAGTACTTC.